This TCR beta chain stems from a study of OX40 agonist ivuxolimab in advanced cancers. The repertoire was sequenced with immunoSEQ multiplex PCR; TCRdb's copy has only in-frame clones and lacks some. In the table there are fewer than 95,000 clones, 85% to 90% of which are singletons. The germline gives CDR1 SGHTA, CDR2 FQGNSA. Trimming took off 1 base at V and 0 bases at J, with 9 bases between the two ends. This CDR3 contains 15 residues. Sequences were derived from CD4+ or CD8+ T cells sorted from blood, sampled in a trial of the OX40 agonist ivuxolimab. This clonotype was obtained from an adult with an advanced solid tumor such as melanoma, head and neck, liver or kidney cancer. The V call is TRBV7-2, the J call TRBJ1-1; D unclear. In nucleotides, the CDR3 is TGTGCCAGCAGCTTAGAAGGCAGAATGAACACTGAAGCTTTCTTT. This codes for CASSLEGRMNTEAFF.